The 23 T cell receptor beta chains below were found in one sample sequenced in a study of graft-versus-host responses after intestinal transplantation. Clones were read by immunoSEQ multiplex PCR, and TCRdb kept only the in-frame ones, dropping some. The repertoire holds fewer than 45,000 clones, with 90% to 95% as singletons. Specimen: PBMCs, collected 524 days after transplant. Receptors originate from a human patient who received an intestinal transplant, so some T cells may come from the graft donor.

The chain combines TRBV5-6 with TRBJ1-6; D is possibly TRBD1 (6 bases). Trimming removed 0 bases at V and 10 bases at J, with 11 bases between. The CDR3 extends over 14 amino acids. The germline gives CDR1 SGHDT, CDR2 YYEEEE. The DNA of the CDR3 is TGTGCCAGCAGCTTGGTACAGGGAGAATCACCCCTCCACTTT. It codes for CASSLVQGESPLHF.

J is TRBJ1-4 and V is TRBV4-2, with a tentative D call TRBD1 (5 bases). V lost 0 bases and J lost 6, with 11 bases in between. Germline loops: CDR1 LGHNA, CDR2 YNFKEQ. The CDR3 contains 15 residues. The DNA for the CDR3 is TGTGCCAGCAGCCAAGATAACAGGAATTATGAAAAACTGTTTTTT. Residues: CASSQDNRNYEKLFF.

V gene TRBV7-9 combines with J gene TRBJ2-3, with TRBD1 matching 7 bases. Trimming at V came to 2 bases and at J to 2 bases, leaving 10 bases not matched to a gene. The CDR3 is made up of 17 amino acids. Germline lookup yields CDR1 SEHNR and CDR2 FQNEAQ (reference sequence). The CDR3 protein is CASSLSVGTVNTDTQYF. The CDR3 DNA reads as TGTGCCAGCAGCTTATCCGTGGGGACAGTTAACACAGATACGCAGTATTTT.

The chain couples TRBV15 to TRBJ1-4; the match to TRBD1 covers 7 bases. The germline CDR1 and CDR2 sequences are LNHNV and YYDKDF (reference sequence). This CDR3 is 16 amino acids long. The J segment lost 3 bases and the V segment lost 3 bases, leaving 7 bases of the junction unmatched. In nucleotides, the CDR3 is TGTGCCACCAGCAGCTATCGGGACAGCTCTAATGAAAAACTGTTTTTT. Translating gives CATSSYRDSSNEKLFF.

The rearrangement links TRBV28 to TRBJ2-7; D is possibly TRBD1 (6 bases). The CDR3 consists of 14 residues. Trimming pared 6 bases from V and 1 base from J, leaving 13 bases between. The germline V gene encodes CDR1 MDHEN and CDR2 SYDVKM. The CDR3 spells CASSPFDRSYEQYF. CDR3 in DNA: TGTGCCAGCAGCCCTTTTGACAGGTCCTACGAGCAGTACTTC.

This clone was detected a few times. This rearrangement joins TRBV7-6 to TRBJ2-6, with unresolved D. Per germline, CDR1 SGHVS and CDR2 FNYEAQ. The CDR3 is 16 amino acids. Trimming removed 1 base from V and 0 bases from J, with 7 bases in between. This CDR3 is CASSLGQTSGANVLTF. The CDR3 coding sequence is TGTGCCAGCAGCTTAGGGCAGACCTCTGGGGCCAACGTCCTGACTTTC.

CDR3: CASSHGTSGETQYF. Here the CDR3 DNA reads TGCGCCAGCAGCCACGGGACTAGCGGGGAGACCCAGTACTTC. V and J are TRBV4-1 and TRBJ2-5; 12 bases agree with TRBD2. Trimming cost V 3 bases and J 5 bases; bases outside gene matches: 1. This CDR3 region has 14 residues. Germline values: CDR1 MGHRA, CDR2 YSYEKL.

The chain links TRBV6-6 to TRBJ2-7; D is uncertain. Germline assignment: CDR1 MNHNY and CDR2 SVGAGI (reference sequence). Trimming cost V 2 bases and J 2 bases, with 10 bases left between them. CDR3 length equals 14 residues. The CDR3 spells CASSYGRETYEQYF. The CDR3 DNA sequence: TGTGCCAGCAGTTACGGACGCGAAACCTACGAGCAGTACTTC.

V usage is TRBV9 and J usage is TRBJ2-5; 7 bases line up with TRBD1. Germline V gives CDR1 SGDLS, CDR2 YYNGEE. The J segment lost 5 bases and the V segment lost 3 bases, leaving 7 bases of the junction unmatched. There are 14 residues in the CDR3. The CDR3 loop is CASSGQQGSETQYF. CDR3 DNA: TGTGCCAGCAGCGGGCAACAGGGGTCGGAGACCCAGTACTTC.

This rearrangement joins TRBV28 to TRBJ1-5; 11 bases are shared with TRBD1. CDR1 and CDR2 from the germline V gene are MDHEN and SYDVKM. Germline trimming cut 5 bases from V and 7 bases from J; bases unmatched to any gene: 10. There are 16 residues in the CDR3. This CDR3 is CASSPPQDRGLQPQHF. The CDR3 DNA sequence: TGTGCCAGCAGTCCACCGCAGGACAGGGGGCTGCAGCCCCAGCATTTT.

This clone was seen only once. The chain links TRBV7-2 to TRBJ2-3; 10 nucleotides line up with TRBD2. The CDR3 length is 15 residues. Germline loops: CDR1 SGHTA, CDR2 FQGNSA. Trimming removed 4 bases from V and 4 bases from J; junction bases left unmatched: 5. The CDR3 DNA is TGTGCCAGCAGCTCCGGACTAGCGGACGCAGATACGCAGTATTTT. Protein product: CASSSGLADADTQYF. The variable domain in full, with the rest retrieved from reference TRBV7-2 and TRBJ2-3, is GAGVSQSPSNKVTEKGKDVELRCDPISGHTALYWYRQSLGQGLEFLIYFQGNSAPDKSGLPSDRFSAERTGGSVSTLTIQRTQQEDSAVYLCASSSGLADADTQYFGPGTRLTVL.

This rearrangement joins TRBV5-1 to TRBJ1-6; D gene uncertain. V was pared by 4 bases and J by 14 bases, with 19 bases between. There are 14 residues in the CDR3. The V gene's germline CDR1 is SGHRS and CDR2 YFSETQ. The CDR3 is CASSAAPDLGTLHF. CDR3 nucleotide sequence: TGCGCCAGCAGCGCGGCCCCCGACTTGGGGACCCTCCACTTT.

The chain joins TRBV9 to TRBJ2-7; D uncertain. CDR3 length: 14 residues. V was trimmed by 0 bases and J by 0 bases, leaving 7 bases between them. The germline CDR1 and CDR2 sequences are SGDLS and YYNGEE. The DNA of the CDR3 is TGTGCCAGCAGCGTAGGCGTCAGCTCCTACGAGCAGTACTTC. Amino acid sequence: CASSVGVSSYEQYF.

The V call is TRBV2, the J call TRBJ2-1; the D gene is possibly TRBD2 (5 bases). The ends were cut back, 9 bases at V and 9 bases at J, with 15 bases in the middle. The CDR3 runs to 12 residues. Germline CDR1 SNHLY, CDR2 FYNNEI. As DNA, the CDR3 is TGTGCCAGTACCCCCCCCACTAGTGAGCAGTTCTTC. This codes for CASTPPTSEQFF.

The rearrangement uses TRBV25-1 and TRBJ1-4; D remains ambiguous. This CDR3 has 14 residues. CDR1 MGHDK and CDR2 SYGVNS come from the germline V gene. V shed 6 bases and J shed 4 bases, with 12 bases lying between them. CDR3 loop: CASSRWPLNEKLFF. The CDR3 DNA reads TGTGCCAGCAGCCGGTGGCCCCTTAATGAAAAACTGTTTTTT.

V and J are TRBV5-1 and TRBJ2-7; 16 bases line up with TRBD2. With 4 bases clipped from V and 0 bases from J, the junction kept 7 bases outside the gene matches. This CDR3 is built from 18 residues. Germline V CDR1 and CDR2: SGHRS, YFSETQ. The DNA of the CDR3 is TGCGCCAGCAGCATAGGGACTAGCGGGAGGGCGAGCTCCTACGAGCAGTACTTC. Encoded protein: CASSIGTSGRASSYEQYF.

The chain has TRBV21-1 and TRBJ2-7; TRBD1, the table's D call, was not compared with the DNA. TRBV21-1 is a listed pseudogene. The CDR3 extends over 10 amino acids. The CDR3 DNA reads TGTGCCAGCGGGCTTTGCGAGCAGTACTTC. Translation gives CASGLCEQYF.

This clone was detected only once. This chain joins TRBV6-5 and TRBJ1-6, with D unresolved. This CDR3 is built from 14 residues. Germline CDR1 reads MNHEY; CDR2 reads SVGAGI. The germline V and J ends were trimmed by 5 bases and 8 bases, with 13 bases remaining between them. CDR3 loop: CASSPRLRDSPLHF. CDR3 DNA: TGTGCCAGCAGTCCGCGGCTTCGAGATTCACCCCTCCACTTT.

The gene calls are TRBV5-5 and TRBJ1-1, with D perhaps TRBD1 (5 bases). This CDR3 has 13 residues. Germline V gene lookup returns CDR1 SGHKS and CDR2 YYEKEE (reference sequence). V was shortened by 0 bases and J by 8 bases, with 11 bases between the two germline ends. In DNA form, the CDR3 reads TGTGCCAGCAGCTTGGTAGTAGCAGGGGAAGCTTTCTTT. Translated: CASSLVVAGEAFF.

Only a few counts were recorded for this clone. The chain combines TRBV10-1 with TRBJ2-7; D is undetermined. Trimming stripped 0 bases from V and 3 bases from J, with 6 bases between. The CDR3 runs to 13 residues. The germline V gene has CDR1 WNHNN and CDR2 SYGVQD (reference sequence). The CDR3 sequence is CASSESPFYEQYF. The CDR3 DNA follows: TGCGCCAGCAGTGAGTCCCCCTTCTACGAGCAGTACTTC.

This clone was seen just once. Other DNA sequences within the sample encode an identical CDR3. This chain connects TRBV4-3 to TRBJ1-2; TRBD1 might be the D (5 bases). The CDR3 is 13 amino acids. The germline gives CDR1 LGHNA, CDR2 YSLEER. Trimming cost V 1 base and J 2 bases, with 5 bases left between them. The CDR3 protein is CASSQAGNYGYTF. CDR3 DNA sequence: TGCGCCAGCAGCCAAGCAGGGAACTATGGCTACACCTTC.

The chain combines TRBV6-1 with TRBJ2-5, with a tentative D call TRBD1 (6 bases). The CDR3 is made up of 17 amino acids. The germline CDR1 and CDR2 sequences are MNHNS and SASEGT. V was trimmed by 2 bases and J by 4 bases, leaving 20 bases between them. CDR3 sequence: CASSELNRGSVSETQYF. In DNA, the CDR3 is TGTGCCAGCAGTGAACTAAATAGGGGGAGTGTCTCAGAGACCCAGTACTTC.

The genes are TRBV5-4 and TRBJ1-4; D call uncertain. The CDR3 is 15 amino acids. Trimming left V 0 bases short and J 3 bases short, with 9 bases between. The germline V gene has CDR1 SGHNT and CDR2 YYREEE (reference sequence). The CDR3 sequence is CASSLEGMANEKLFF. CDR3 nucleotides: TGTGCCAGCAGCTTGGAGGGTATGGCTAATGAAAAACTGTTTTTT.